This paragraph covers one T cell receptor beta chain sequence. What it binds is not known. Cells were stimulated nonspecifically with anti-CD3/anti-CD28 magnetic beads. Sorting of responding CD4+ T cells relied on upregulated CD40 ligand together with CD69. For at least 4 years, plasma HIV-1 RNA was undetectable (<50 copies/mL). PBMCs were depleted of CD8+ T cells before stimulation. CD8-depleted PBMCs were stimulated 15 to 20 hours with anti-CD28/CD49d costimulation, CD40-blocking antibody and enfuvirtide. The sample comes from a study of persistence of HIV-infected CD4 T cells. This CDR3 spans 13 amino acids. Germline V gene lookup returns CDR1 LNHDA and CDR2 SQIVND (reference sequence). Trimming stripped 1 base from V and 8 bases from J, with 11 bases between. This was the immunoSEQ version 4 assay in survey mode. Profiled with immunoSEQ multiplex PCR; TCRdb holds only in-frame clones, not every one. The sample lists under 55,000 clones; around 89% were seen once.

The chain links TRBV19 to TRBJ1-2, with D possibly matching TRBD1 (6 bases). The TCR originated in an adult woman with HIV who was CMV-seropositive. Sequenced here: CD4+ T cells sorted from PBMCs after roughly 18-hour stimulation, sampled from a patient who received antiretroviral therapy. The CDR3 region has the DNA TGTGCCAGTAGTATAGGGGACAAGAGGGGCTACACCTTC. This gives the protein CASSIGDKRGYTF. Looking up the rest from reference TRBV19 and TRBJ1-2 gives the full variable domain: DGGITQSPKYLFRKEGQNVTLSCEQNLNHDAMYWYRQDPGQGLRLIYYSQIVNDFQKGDIAEGYSVSREKKESFPLTVTSAQKNPTAFYLCASSIGDKRGYTFGSGTRLTVV.